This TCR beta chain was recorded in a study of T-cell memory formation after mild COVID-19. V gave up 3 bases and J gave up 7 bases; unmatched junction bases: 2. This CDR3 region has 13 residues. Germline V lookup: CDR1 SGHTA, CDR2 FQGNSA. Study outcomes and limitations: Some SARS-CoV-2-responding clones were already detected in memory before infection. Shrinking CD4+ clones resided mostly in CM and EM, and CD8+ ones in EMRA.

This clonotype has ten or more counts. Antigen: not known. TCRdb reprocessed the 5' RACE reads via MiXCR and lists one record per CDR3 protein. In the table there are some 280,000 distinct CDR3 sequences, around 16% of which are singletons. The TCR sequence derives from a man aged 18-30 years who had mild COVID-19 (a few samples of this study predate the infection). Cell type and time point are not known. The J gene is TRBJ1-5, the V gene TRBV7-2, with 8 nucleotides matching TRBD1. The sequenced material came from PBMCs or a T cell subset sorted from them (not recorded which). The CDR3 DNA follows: TGTGCCAGCAGCTTGACAGGGGAACAGCCCCAGCATTTT. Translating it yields CASSLTGEQPQHF.